The rows below give T cell receptor beta chains drawn from one sample of a study of PD-L1 blockade in urothelial cancer. The protocol was immunoSEQ multiplex PCR, while the TCRdb copy is restricted to in-frame clones and leaves out a portion. The table has more than 60,000 clones, approximately 91% seen once; the top ten hold approximately 10%. Sequencing was performed on PBMCs, taken around atezolizumab (anti-PD-L1) treatment. The receptor set was obtained from a man in his 60s with urothelial cancer. Each CDR3 is given with its conserved first and last residue. A D gene is named only where the DNA matches it firmly. The size of a clone is reported for some rows only, either as once, few or many, or as a class for expanded clones.

clone_size,d_call,v_call,j_call,cdr3_nt,cdr3_aa
-,-,TRBV7-3,TRBJ2-3,TGTGCCAGCAGCTCTGTGTTTACTAGCACAGATACGCAGTATTTT,CASSSVFTSTDTQYF
-,-,TRBV5-1,TRBJ2-3,TGCGCCAGCAGCGTGAATCCCGGAGCGGCTCCTAGCACAGATACGCAGTATTTT,CASSVNPGAAPSTDTQYF
-,TRBD1,TRBV28,TRBJ2-2,TGTGCCAGCAGAGCCGGACAGGGTAGATTCGGGGAGCTGTTTTTT,CASRAGQGRFGELFF
-,TRBD1,TRBV11-2,TRBJ2-7,TGTGCCAGCAGCTTAGATATGGGGACAGCCTACGAGCAGTACTTC,CASSLDMGTAYEQYF
-,-,TRBV7-6,TRBJ1-3,TGTGCCAGCAGCTTAAAATATGCGGGCTCTGGAAACACCATATATTTT,CASSLKYAGSGNTIYF
few,-,TRBV2,TRBJ1-2,TGTGCCAGCAGCCGCCAAGTGAGTTATAACACCTTC,CASSRQVSYNTF
-,-,TRBV6-6,TRBJ1-1,TGTGCCAGCACCCCCCTAAGCAGGGACACTGAAGCTTTCTTT,CASTPLSRDTEAFF
few,TRBD2,TRBV9,TRBJ2-1,TGTGCCAGCAGCAACCGACTAGCGGGAAACCACAATGAGCAGTTCTTC,CASSNRLAGNHNEQFF
-,-,TRBV2,TRBJ1-5,TGTGCCAGCAGTGACCCAAATCAGCCCCAGCATTTT,CASSDPNQPQHF
-,TRBD1,TRBV5-4,TRBJ1-2,TGTGCCAGCAGCCTGGGACAGGCGAGTATGTATGGCTACACCTTC,CASSLGQASMYGYTF
-,TRBD1,TRBV18,TRBJ2-7,TGTGCCAGCTCACCGGACAGGGGAACCAACGAGCAGTACTTC,CASSPDRGTNEQYF
-,-,TRBV7-2,TRBJ2-4,TGTGCCAGCAGCTTAGGCGGCAACCAAGGAAACATTCAGTACTTC,CASSLGGNQGNIQYF
once,TRBD1,TRBV10-3,TRBJ2-2,TGTGCCTTACAGGACAGGGAGGCCGGGGAGCTGTTTTTT,CALQDREAGELFF
-,TRBD2,TRBV5-1,TRBJ2-7,TGCGCCAGCAGCTTGGGCACTAGCGGTTTCACCTACGAGCAGTACTTC,CASSLGTSGFTYEQYF
once,-,TRBV5-6,TRBJ1-5,TGTGCCAGCAGCCGAACAGGGTACCTCGATAGCAATCAGCCCCAGCATTTT,CASSRTGYLDSNQPQHF
-,-,TRBV18,TRBJ1-4,TGTGCCAGCTCACCAGCAGGACTGAATGAAAAACTGTTTTTT,CASSPAGLNEKLFF
-,TRBD1,TRBV7-9,TRBJ2-7,TGTGCCAGCAGCTTAGCAGGACAGGTCTACGAGCAGTACTTC,CASSLAGQVYEQYF
-,-,TRBV7-9,TRBJ1-2,TGTGCCAGCAGCTTAGCTGGGCTCCATGGCTACACCTTC,CASSLAGLHGYTF
-,-,TRBV4-1,TRBJ2-2,TGCGCCAGCAGCCAACCGGGACACTTCACCGGGGAGCTGTTTTTT,CASSQPGHFTGELFF
-,-,TRBV7-3,TRBJ1-1,TGTGCCAGCAGGGAGGGTGCCATAGGCACTGAAGCTTTCTTT,CASREGAIGTEAFF
-,TRBD2,TRBV2,TRBJ2-3,TGTGCCAGCGCTGGACTAGCTGCTAGCACAGATACGCAGTATTTT,CASAGLAASTDTQYF
-,-,TRBV11-1,TRBJ2-1,TGTGCCAGCAGCTTATTTGGGGGGATCGATGAGCAGTTCTTC,CASSLFGGIDEQFF
-,-,TRBV16,TRBJ2-7,TGTGCCAGCAGCCCCGGAGGGAGCTACGAGCAGTACTTC,CASSPGGSYEQYF
-,TRBD1,TRBV6-5,TRBJ2-2,TGTGCCAGCAGTTACTCACAGGGGATTCACGGGGAGCTGTTTTTT,CASSYSQGIHGELFF